The T cell receptor beta chain under discussion was sequenced for a study of shared clonotypes between healthy human individuals. In the study overall: Three CD4 naive, three CD4 memory, two CD8 naive and one CD8 memory plate were used per donor.

This clone appeared a few times. This CDR3 has 15 residues. Germline values: CDR1 SGHAT, CDR2 FQNNGV. The split of CD4+ cells yielded CD45RA+ naive and CD45RA-negative memory subsets. The method was immunoSEQ multiplex PCR; TCRdb's version includes in-frame clones alone and lacks a portion of them. The sample has about a million clones, around 77% seen once. The sequencing input was memory CD4+ T cells from PBMCs. Subset specified: CD45RA-negative fraction. This sequence originates from a man aged 18 to 35 in good health. Some clones in this sample may be carry-over from other donors' samples. This chain links TRBV11-2 with TRBJ2-5; TRBD1 is a possible D gene (6 bases). With the DNA end fitting TRBJ2-7 better, the J assignment may be wrong. CDR3 bases: TGTGCCAGCAGCTTAGATTCGGACAGCTACTACGAGCAGTACTTC. Amino acids: CASSLDSDSYYEQYF.